The 32 T cell receptor beta chains below come from one sample, sequenced in a study of blood T cell repertoires in COVID-19. TCRdb keeps only in-frame clones here, not all; method: immunoSEQ multiplex PCR. The repertoire has 200,000 to 250,000 clones, roughly 90% of them found once; the top ten carry just over 2.5%. Sequencing was done on a sample of PBMCs or T cells enriched from blood (not recorded which). The receptors come from a woman in her 30s who had recovered from COVID-19.

The rearrangement joins TRBV9 to TRBJ1-4; a weak D match, TRBD1 (5 bases). V was clipped by 3 bases and J by 0 bases, with 12 bases between them. This CDR3 is built from 16 residues. Germline V gene data show CDR1 as SGDLS and CDR2 as YYNGEE. This CDR3 reads CASSAGDSPTNEKLFF. The CDR3, as DNA: TGTGCCAGCAGCGCCGGGGACTCTCCAACTAATGAAAAACTGTTTTTT.

This clone was detected once. The gene calls are TRBV9 and TRBJ1-2; 8 bases agree with TRBD1. The CDR3 length is 14 residues. With 3 bases clipped from V and 6 bases from J, the junction kept 7 bases outside the gene matches. In germline, CDR1 is SGDLS, CDR2 YYNGEE. CDR3 DNA: TGTGCCAGCAGCGCAAAGGACAGGGTCGATGGCTACACCTTC. This sequence encodes CASSAKDRVDGYTF.

This sequence joins TRBV10-3 and TRBJ1-2; possible D gene TRBD1, 6 bases. V lost 6 bases, J lost 0 bases, and 11 bases lay in between. Germline CDR1 is ENHRY and CDR2 is SYGVKD. CDR3 length equals 14 residues. CDR3 in DNA: TGTGCCATCAGAGGGGACATTGCTAACTATGGCTACACCTTC. Translation gives CAIRGDIANYGYTF.

This rearrangement joins TRBV5-8 to TRBJ2-1; the D gene is possibly TRBD2 (7 bases). The germline V gene encodes CDR1 SGHTS and CDR2 YDEGEE. V lost 1 base to trimming and J lost 4 bases, with 12 bases between them. The CDR3 spans 15 residues. The CDR3 DNA reads TGTGCCAGCAGCTTGCTCGGGGGGACATACAATGAGCAGTTCTTC. This sequence encodes CASSLLGGTYNEQFF.

V usage is TRBV6-2 or TRBV6-3 and J usage is TRBJ2-3, with D perhaps TRBD1 (5 bases). Germline V CDR1 and CDR2: MNHEY, SVGEGT. Trimming removed 2 bases at V and 6 bases at J, with 15 bases between. This CDR3 comprises 15 residues. This chain's CDR3 is CASSYPRAVQDTQYF. The CDR3 DNA is TGTGCCAGCAGTTACCCCAGGGCCGTTCAGGATACGCAGTATTTT.

The chain is built from TRBV7-2 and TRBJ2-7, with D hard to call. The germline V and J ends were trimmed by 1 base and 3 bases, with 4 bases remaining between them. The CDR3 loop spans 12 amino acids. CDR1 SGHTA and CDR2 FQGNSA come from the germline V gene. CDR3 region: CASSLVIYEQYF. The CDR3 DNA reads as TGTGCCAGCAGCTTAGTAATCTACGAGCAGTACTTC.

This CDR3 is CASSSPSGTDTDTQYF. CDR3 in DNA: TGTGCCAGCAGCTCTCCATCCGGGACTGACACAGATACGCAGTATTTT. The chain is built from TRBV11-1 and TRBJ2-3, with D perhaps TRBD2 (6 bases). The germline V and J ends were trimmed by 4 bases and 2 bases, with 16 bases remaining between them. CDR1 and CDR2 from the germline V gene are SGHAT and FQDESV (reference sequence). The CDR3 spans 16 residues.

This clone was picked up one time. The chain recombines TRBV6-5 with TRBJ2-4, with no clear D. Looked up from germline, CDR1 is MNHEY and CDR2 is SVGAGI. The CDR3 length is 11 residues. The V end lost 10 bases, the J end lost 5 bases, and 9 bases lay between the germline ends. CDR3 DNA sequence: TGTGCCACCGACACGGAAAACATTCAGTACTTC. It codes for CATDTENIQYF.

The V gene is TRBV10-2, the J gene TRBJ2-3; D is undetermined. The V gene lost 3 bases and the J gene lost 3 bases, with 10 bases spanning the gap. The germline V gene has CDR1 WSHSY and CDR2 SAAADI. This CDR3 is built from 14 residues. The DNA of the CDR3 is TGCGCCAGCAGTGATGGCGCGGCGACAGATACGCAGTATTTT. Residues: CASSDGAATDTQYF.

This chain uses TRBV12-2 with TRBJ2-5; TRBD2 is the table's D call, not checked against the DNA. TRBV12-2 constitutes a pseudogene. This CDR3 has 18 residues. The CDR3 region has the DNA TGTGCAAGTCGCTTAGCCAACGGTCTAGCGGGGGGGGTCGAGACCCAGTACTTC. It encodes CASRLANGLAGGVETQYF.

The genes are TRBV5-1 and TRBJ2-5; 7 bases align to TRBD2. The V gene's germline CDR1 is SGHRS and CDR2 YFSETQ. V shed 2 bases and J 5 bases; nucleotides not matched to a gene: 9. The CDR3 has 15 residues. The CDR3 nucleotides read TGCGCCAGCAGCTTTTCGGGGGGATCATTTGAGACCCAGTACTTC. Encoded protein: CASSFSGGSFETQYF.

The CDR3 reads CASSQVLAGDQPQHF. CDR3 coding DNA: TGCGCCAGCAGCCAAGTGTTGGCAGGGGATCAGCCCCAGCATTTT. The chain has TRBV4-1 and TRBJ1-5; D may be TRBD1 (6 bases). V gave up 1 base and J gave up 5 bases, with 12 bases separating them. This CDR3 is built from 15 residues. The germline V gene encodes CDR1 MGHRA and CDR2 YSYEKL.

The rearrangement joins TRBV3-1 (or the pseudogene TRBV3-2) to TRBJ1-6, with 8 nucleotides matching TRBD1. The germline CDR1 and CDR2 sequences are LGHDT and YNNKEL (reference sequence). Losses at the gene ends were 6 bases for V and 11 bases for J; bases not matched to a gene: 12. The CDR3 totals 15 residues. The CDR3 is CASSPRTGWVAPLHF. CDR3 sequence (DNA): TGTGCCAGCAGTCCCAGGACAGGGTGGGTGGCACCCCTCCACTTT.

The chain combines TRBV27 with TRBJ2-1, with 13 positions matching TRBD2. The CDR3 is 15 residues long. Trimming cost V 5 bases and J 9 bases; bases outside gene matches: 7. In germline, CDR1 is MNHEY, CDR2 SMNVEV (reference sequence). The CDR3 bases are TGTGCCAGCAGTACAACTAGCGGGGGGGCTTTTGAGCAGTTCTTC. Protein: CASSTTSGGAFEQFF.

V and J are TRBV19 and TRBJ2-3; 9 bases fit TRBD2. In germline, CDR1 is LNHDA, CDR2 SQIVND (reference sequence). V dropped 1 base and J dropped 2; count of bases not matched to a gene: 1. The CDR3 has 15 amino acids. CDR3 loop: CASSIASGATDTQYF. The CDR3 DNA reads TGTGCCAGTAGTATAGCTAGCGGGGCCACAGATACGCAGTATTTT.

The gene calls are TRBV6-2 or TRBV6-3 and TRBJ2-5; 8 bases agree with TRBD2. Germline V gene data show CDR1 as MNHEY and CDR2 as SVGEGT. Trimming took 4 bases from V and 1 from J; bases not matched to a gene: 5. This CDR3 is built from 15 residues. CDR3 nucleotides: TGTGCCAGCAGTTCCCAGCGGGAGCCCCAAGAGACCCAGTACTTC. This codes for CASSSQREPQETQYF.

This clone showed up many times. The sample carries other DNA sequences with the same CDR3. This chain joins TRBV9 and TRBJ1-4; a weak D match, TRBD1 (5 bases). The CDR3 extends over 15 amino acids. The germline V gene encodes CDR1 SGDLS and CDR2 YYNGEE. Trimming took off 0 bases at V and 5 bases at J, with 11 bases between the two ends. CDR3 nucleotides: TGTGCCAGCAGCGTAGGGGGCAGACGAAATGAAAAACTGTTTTTT. Encoded protein: CASSVGGRRNEKLFF.

The CDR3 region has the DNA TGTGCCAGCAGCGTAGGGTCAGGACTAGCGGGTCTCAGCACAGATACGCAGTATTTT. This codes for CASSVGSGLAGLSTDTQYF. The chain links TRBV9 to TRBJ2-3; TRBD2 aligns across 11 bases. The germline V gene encodes CDR1 SGDLS and CDR2 YYNGEE. The CDR3 runs to 19 residues. The J segment lost 0 bases and the V segment lost 0 bases, leaving 9 bases of the junction unmatched.

In this sample, this clone turned up a few times. The chain joins TRBV13 to TRBJ1-5, with a possible D match to TRBD1 (5 bases). V lost 3 bases, J lost 11 bases, and 11 bases lay in between. The germline gives CDR1 PRHDT, CDR2 FYEKMQ (reference sequence). CDR3 length equals 12 residues. The CDR3 DNA reads TGTGCCAGCAGCTTCCAGGGTTTGGCCCAGCATTTT. Amino acid sequence: CASSFQGLAQHF.

V and J are TRBV7-3 and TRBJ2-5, with 10 bases matching TRBD2. The V gene's germline CDR1 is SGHTA and CDR2 FQGTGA. V dropped 5 bases and J dropped 2; count of bases not matched to a gene: 11. This CDR3 region has 17 residues. The CDR3 sequence is CASSPKNSGGSQETQYF. The CDR3 bases are TGTGCCAGCAGCCCGAAGAATAGCGGGGGGTCACAAGAGACCCAGTACTTC. Full variable domain (rest looked up from reference TRBV7-3 and TRBJ2-5): GAGVSQTPSNKVTEKGKYVELRCDPISGHTALYWYRQSLGQGPEFLIYFQGTGAADDSGLPNDRFFAVRPEGSVSTLKIQRTERGDSAVYLCASSPKNSGGSQETQYFGPGTRLLVL.

This clone was found once. The chain joins TRBV7-9 to TRBJ1-1, with 8 bases matching TRBD1. This CDR3 has 12 residues. The germline CDR1 and CDR2 sequences are SEHNR and FQNEAQ (reference sequence). The V and J ends lost 3 bases and 10 bases, in that order; junction bases with no gene match: 4. This CDR3 is CASSFGQGLAFF. The CDR3 coding sequence is TGTGCCAGCAGCTTCGGACAGGGATTAGCTTTCTTT.

The chain is built from TRBV4-1 and TRBJ1-3; no clear D. Germline CDR1 reads MGHRA; CDR2 reads YSYEKL. The CDR3 length is 14 residues. Between the trimmed V and J ends, which lost 4 bases and 0 bases, there was a span of 7 bases. DNA for the CDR3: TGCGCCAGCAGCCTTTACAGCTCTGGAAACACCATATATTTT. It is translated as CASSLYSSGNTIYF.

V and J are TRBV2 and TRBJ2-2; a possible D gene is TRBD1 (6 bases). CDR1 SNHLY and CDR2 FYNNEI come from the germline V gene. Trimming took off 7 bases at V and 1 base at J, with 10 bases between the two ends. This CDR3 contains 14 residues. In DNA form, the CDR3 reads TGTGCCAGCACACGACAGGAGAACACCGGGGAGCTGTTTTTT. The encoded protein is CASTRQENTGELFF.

This rearrangement joins TRBV7-2 to TRBJ1-6; no clear D. This CDR3 comprises 15 residues. V gave up 5 bases and J gave up 10 bases, with 18 bases separating them. The V gene's germline CDR1 is SGHTA and CDR2 FQGNSA. The CDR3 bases are TGTGCCAGCAGCCTCCGACCGCCAACGGGGTCACCCCTCCACTTT. Encoded protein: CASSLRPPTGSPLHF.

This rearrangement joins TRBV7-9 to TRBJ1-1; D remains ambiguous. V was cut by 1 base and J by 4 bases, with 16 bases left in between. This CDR3 is 16 amino acids long. The germline gives CDR1 SEHNR, CDR2 FQNEAQ (reference sequence). This CDR3 is CASSLVSGNTGTEAFF. Written as DNA, the CDR3 is TGTGCCAGCAGCTTAGTATCGGGGAATACTGGCACTGAAGCTTTCTTT. The full variable domain, completed using reference TRBV7-9 and TRBJ1-1, is DTGVSQNPRHKITKRGQNVTFRCDPISEHNRLYWYRQTLGQGPEFLTYFQNEAQLEKSRLLSDRFSAERPKGSFSTLEIQRTEQGDSAMYLCASSLVSGNTGTEAFFGQGTRLTVV.

The rearrangement joins TRBV3-1 (or the pseudogene TRBV3-2) to TRBJ2-2; 14 bases align to TRBD2. This CDR3 contains 18 residues. The V gene's germline CDR1 is LGHDT and CDR2 YNNKEL (reference sequence). The V segment lost 1 base and the J segment 5 bases; nucleotides outside the gene matches: 6. The CDR3 protein is CASSQGLAGGRKTGELFF. Here the CDR3 DNA reads TGTGCCAGCAGCCAAGGACTAGCGGGGGGGCGAAAGACCGGGGAGCTGTTTTTT.

V gene TRBV9 combines with J gene TRBJ2-2; 8 bases map to TRBD2. The CDR3 contains 16 residues. Germline V CDR1 and CDR2: SGDLS, YYNGEE. V lost 3 bases to trimming and J lost 6 bases; unmatched junction nucleotides: 10. The DNA of the CDR3 is TGTGCCAGCAGCGGGAACCTAGCGGGCGTGTCCGGGGAGCTGTTTTTT. Amino acids: CASSGNLAGVSGELFF.

This CDR3 reads CASSQMHFMNTEAFF. Written as DNA, the CDR3 is TGTGCCAGCAGCCAAATGCACTTCATGAACACTGAAGCTTTCTTT. This chain uses TRBV14 with TRBJ1-1; D ambiguous. The V end was cut by 2 bases, the J end by 0 bases, with 10 bases between. The CDR3 runs to 15 residues. CDR1 SGHDN and CDR2 FVKESK come from the germline V gene.

The genes are TRBV19 and TRBJ1-4; D possibly corresponds to TRBD1 (5 bases). V was shortened by 1 base and J by 4 bases, with 10 bases between the two germline ends. This CDR3 has 15 residues. The germline V gene encodes CDR1 LNHDA and CDR2 SQIVND (reference sequence). CDR3 sequence: CASSIAGTGNEKLFF. DNA of the CDR3: TGTGCCAGTAGTATAGCCGGGACTGGTAATGAAAAACTGTTTTTT.

The chain couples TRBV2 to TRBJ2-3; 13 nucleotides match TRBD2. The junction had 6 bases not matched to a gene; V was cut back by 7 bases and J by 2 bases. The CDR3 contains 16 residues. Germline assignment: CDR1 SNHLY and CDR2 FYNNEI. CDR3 DNA: TGTGCCAGCATGAGGGGACTAGCGGGGACCACAGATACGCAGTATTTT. This gives the protein CASMRGLAGTTDTQYF.

This clone was observed a few times. The gene calls are TRBV3-1 (or the pseudogene TRBV3-2) and TRBJ1-3, with 7 bases lining up with TRBD1. Germline-derived CDR1 and CDR2 are LGHDT and YNNKEL (reference sequence). J gave up 7 bases and V 3 bases, and 3 bases lay outside the gene matches. CDR3 size: 13 residues. CDR3 DNA: TGTGCCAGCAGCCAGGGACAGCGGAACACCATATATTTT. This sequence encodes CASSQGQRNTIYF.

V and J are TRBV7-2 and TRBJ2-7; a weak D match, TRBD2 (5 bases). Germline CDR1 SGHTA, CDR2 FQGNSA. V gave up 3 bases and J gave up 3 bases, with 9 bases separating them. CDR3 length: 13 amino acids. The CDR3 DNA is TGTGCCAGCAGCTTTTACGGGGACTACGAGCAGTACTTC. The encoded protein is CASSFYGDYEQYF.